The clone carrying this T cell receptor beta chain appeared a single time. Its antigen is not known. The data derive from a study of cytomegalovirus exposure and HLA in healthy donors. Study details: Later, an analysis reported that the 130 or so validation repertoires had used the same platform as the approximately 670 first-cohort repertoires.

Using immunoSEQ multiplex PCR, the repertoire was profiled, and TCRdb retains in-frame clones only, with some absent. The sample carries fewer than 120,000 clones, 88% recorded once. Study observations and caveats: For most TCR sequences rarity was the rule, although some public TCRs occurred in many donors. Reports showed the classifier diagnosing cytomegalovirus status with high specificity and sensitivity.

The material sequenced was PBMCs. This TCR was recovered from a woman in her twenties or thirties in good health and CMV-seropositive.

The CDR3 region is CASSLLQGSRTGELFF. For the CDR3, the DNA is TGTGCCAGCAGCTTGTTACAGGGAAGTCGGACCGGGGAGCTGTTTTTT. The chain carries TRBV5-6 and TRBJ2-2; D possibly corresponds to TRBD1 (6 bases). The CDR3 loop spans 16 amino acids. In germline, CDR1 is SGHDT, CDR2 YYEEEE. V was pared by 1 base and J by 5 bases, with 15 bases between.